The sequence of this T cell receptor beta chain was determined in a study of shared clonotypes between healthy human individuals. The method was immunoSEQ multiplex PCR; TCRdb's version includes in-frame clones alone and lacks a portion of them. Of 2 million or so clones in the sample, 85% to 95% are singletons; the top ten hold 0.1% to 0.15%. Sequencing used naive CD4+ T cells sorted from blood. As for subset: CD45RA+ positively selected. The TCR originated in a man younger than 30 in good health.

This chain's CDR3 is CASSPWTSGSTDTQYF. Here the CDR3 DNA reads TGTGCCAGCAGTCCCTGGACTAGCGGGAGCACAGATACGCAGTATTTT. This sequence joins TRBV28 and TRBJ2-3, with 11 bases matching TRBD2. The CDR3 spans 16 residues. Germline V gene sequence: CDR1 MDHEN, CDR2 SYDVKM. The V segment lost 5 bases and the J segment 0 bases; nucleotides outside the gene matches: 4.